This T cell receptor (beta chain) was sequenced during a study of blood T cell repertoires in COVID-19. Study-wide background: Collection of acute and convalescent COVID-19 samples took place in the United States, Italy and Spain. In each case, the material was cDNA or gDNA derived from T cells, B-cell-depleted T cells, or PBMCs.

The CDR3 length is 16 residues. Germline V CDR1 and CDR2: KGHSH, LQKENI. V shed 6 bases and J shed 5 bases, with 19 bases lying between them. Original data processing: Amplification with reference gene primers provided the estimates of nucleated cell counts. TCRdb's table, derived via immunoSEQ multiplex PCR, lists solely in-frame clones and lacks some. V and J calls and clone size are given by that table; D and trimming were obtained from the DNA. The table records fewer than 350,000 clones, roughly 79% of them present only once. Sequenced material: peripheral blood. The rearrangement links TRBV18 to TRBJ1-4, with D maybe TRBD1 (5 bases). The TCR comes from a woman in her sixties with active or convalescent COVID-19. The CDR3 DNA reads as TGTGCCAGCTCCCCGGGGACTGCCACTGCGAATGAAAAACTGTTTTTT. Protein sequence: CASSPGTATANEKLFF.